The rows below give T cell receptor beta chains drawn from one sample of a study of memory CD4+ T cells and cytomegalovirus serostatus. Generated by immunoSEQ multiplex PCR, the TCRdb table keeps only in-frame clones and is missing some. The sample lists approximately 42,000 clones; 79% were seen once. Sequencing was carried out using memory CD4+ T cells from blood. The source of these receptors is an adult in good health and CMV-seronegative. CDR3s include the opening cysteine and the closing phenylalanine or tryptophan. D genes are given only for firm matches. Clone size is stated in some rows and not others, as once, few, many or a class when expanded.

size: -
length: 15
D: -
J: TRBJ2-2
V: TRBV9
CDR3: CASSVEDSNTGELFF
DNA: TGTGCCAGCAGCGTAGAGGACTCGAACACCGGGGAGCTGTTTTTT

size: -
length: 15
D: -
J: TRBJ2-5
V: TRBV4-1
CDR3: CASSQDGQGGETQYF
DNA: TGCGCCAGCAGCCAAGATGGGCAGGGGGGAGAGACCCAGTACTTC

size: -
length: 16
D: TRBD2
J: TRBJ2-3
V: TRBV5-1
CDR3: CASSWGTGRSTDTQYF
DNA: TGCGCCAGCAGCTGGGGGACCGGGAGGTCAACAGATACGCAGTATTTT

size: -
length: 13
D: -
J: TRBJ1-4
V: TRBV15
CDR3: CATSRDRIDKLFF
DNA: TGTGCCACCAGCAGAGATCGGATAGACAAACTGTTTTTT

size: -
length: 13
D: -
J: TRBJ1-2
V: TRBV7-2
CDR3: CASSPDKNYGYTF
DNA: TGTGCCAGCAGCCCGGACAAAAACTATGGCTACACCTTC

size: -
length: 13
D: -
J: TRBJ1-2
V: TRBV5-6
CDR3: CASSPGRAVGYTF
DNA: TGTGCCAGCAGCCCGGGCAGGGCGGTGGGCTACACCTTC

size: -
length: 16
D: TRBD2
J: TRBJ2-5
V: TRBV5-4
CDR3: CASSRPQREGGETQYF
DNA: TGTGCCAGCAGCAGACCTCAGCGGGAGGGCGGAGAGACCCAGTACTTC

size: -
length: 15
D: -
J: TRBJ2-5
V: TRBV5-1
CDR3: CASNPSRAGGETQYF
DNA: TGCGCCAGCAACCCAAGTAGGGCCGGGGGTGAGACCCAGTACTTC

size: -
length: 13
D: -
J: TRBJ2-7
V: TRBV28
CDR3: CASSLRLRYEQYF
DNA: TGTGCCAGCAGTTTACGGCTTCGCTACGAGCAGTACTTC

size: few
length: 16
D: -
J: TRBJ2-7
V: TRBV28
CDR3: CASSRFLDQKHYEQYF
DNA: TGTGCCAGCAGCCGCTTTTTGGACCAAAAACATTACGAGCAGTACTTC

size: -
length: 15
D: TRBD1
J: TRBJ2-3
V: TRBV5-6
CDR3: CASSPGTVGTDTQYF
DNA: TGTGCCAGCAGCCCTGGGACAGTGGGCACAGATACGCAGTATTTT

size: -
length: 13
D: -
J: TRBJ1-5
V: TRBV7-2
CDR3: CASSEDTLQPQHF
DNA: TGTGCCAGCAGCGAGGACACCCTTCAGCCCCAGCATTTT

size: -
length: 14
D: -
J: TRBJ2-5
V: TRBV11-3
CDR3: CASSHGPGKETQYF
DNA: TGTGCCAGCAGCCACGGGCCTGGCAAAGAGACCCAGTACTTC

size: -
length: 14
D: TRBD1
J: TRBJ1-3
V: TRBV2
CDR3: CASSVSGGKNTIYF
DNA: TGTGCCAGCAGTGTGTCAGGGGGCAAGAACACCATATATTTT

size: -
length: 13
D: -
J: TRBJ2-7
V: TRBV7-9
CDR3: CASSSLRVWEQYF
DNA: TGTGCCAGCAGCTCCCTCAGGGTTTGGGAGCAGTACTTC

size: -
length: 15
D: TRBD2
J: TRBJ2-3
V: TRBV5-1
CDR3: CASSLLAGGTDTQYF
DNA: TGCGCCAGCAGCTTACTAGCGGGGGGCACAGATACGCAGTATTTT

size: -
length: 15
D: TRBD2
J: TRBJ2-3
V: TRBV29-1
CDR3: CSVGTWRELADTQYF
DNA: TGCAGCGTGGGTACTTGGCGGGAGCTGGCAGATACGCAGTATTTT

size: few
length: 11
D: -
J: TRBJ1-1
V: TRBV29-1
CDR3: CSARRNTEAFF
DNA: TGCAGCGCCCGACGGAACACTGAAGCTTTCTTT

size: -
length: 15
D: -
J: TRBJ2-3
V: TRBV7-2
CDR3: CASSLRTSSLDTQYF
DNA: TGTGCCAGCAGCCTCCGGACATCTTCGTTGGATACGCAGTATTTT

size: -
length: 14
D: TRBD1
J: TRBJ2-1
V: TRBV2
CDR3: CARDRGGSYNEQFF
DNA: TGTGCCAGAGACAGGGGTGGTTCCTACAATGAGCAGTTCTTC

size: -
length: 16
D: TRBD2
J: TRBJ2-1
V: TRBV28
CDR3: CASTDSTSGAYNEQFF
DNA: TGTGCCAGCACCGATTCGACTAGCGGAGCCTACAATGAGCAGTTCTTC

size: -
length: 15
D: -
J: TRBJ2-7
V: TRBV18
CDR3: CASSPLRGPTYEQYF
DNA: TGTGCCAGCTCACCATTGAGGGGACCCACCTACGAGCAGTACTTC

size: -
length: 13
D: -
J: TRBJ2-1
V: TRBV5-1
CDR3: CASSHQEGDEQFF
DNA: TGCGCCAGCAGCCATCAGGAGGGGGATGAGCAGTTCTTC

size: -
length: 13
D: -
J: TRBJ1-3
V: TRBV18
CDR3: CASSPAGKNTIYF
DNA: TGTGCCAGCTCACCCGCCGGCAAAAACACCATATATTTT

size: once
length: 13
D: -
J: TRBJ1-2
V: TRBV18
CDR3: CASSLDPAGGYTF
DNA: TGTGCCAGCTCACTTGACCCGGCGGGTGGCTACACCTTC

size: once
length: 15
D: TRBD1
J: TRBJ1-5
V: TRBV7-2
CDR3: CASSFTGASNQPQHF
DNA: TGTGCCAGCAGCTTTACAGGGGCTTCCAATCAGCCCCAGCATTTT

size: -
length: 14
D: -
J: TRBJ1-1
V: TRBV7-2
CDR3: CASSPLRGITEAFF
DNA: TGTGCCAGCAGCCCTTTGAGGGGCATAACTGAAGCTTTCTTT

size: few
length: 14
D: TRBD2
J: TRBJ2-5
V: TRBV5-4
CDR3: CASSLDRWEGTQYF
DNA: TGTGCCAGCAGCTTGGATCGGTGGGAGGGGACCCAGTACTTC

size: -
length: 14
D: -
J: TRBJ2-5
V: TRBV19
CDR3: CASSIRQGGETQYF
DNA: TGTGCCAGTAGTATCCGGCAGGGCGGCGAGACCCAGTACTTC

size: -
length: 13
D: -
J: TRBJ1-1
V: TRBV6-6
CDR3: CASSSAGSTEAFF
DNA: TGTGCCAGCAGTTCAGCGGGGAGCACTGAAGCTTTCTTT

size: -
length: 13
D: TRBD2
J: TRBJ2-7
V: TRBV10-3
CDR3: CAIRPGGADEQYF
DNA: TGTGCCATCCGCCCGGGGGGAGCGGACGAGCAGTACTTC

size: -
length: 12
D: -
J: TRBJ2-1
V: TRBV7-2
CDR3: CASSFTGFEQFF
DNA: TGTGCCAGCAGCTTTACGGGCTTCGAGCAGTTCTTC

size: once
length: 13
D: -
J: TRBJ1-5
V: TRBV30
CDR3: CAWGTASNQPQHF
DNA: TGTGCCTGGGGGACGGCGAGCAATCAGCCCCAGCATTTT

size: few
length: 16
D: TRBD2
J: TRBJ2-3
V: TRBV5-4
CDR3: CASSFTSGRTADTQYF
DNA: TGTGCCAGCAGCTTTACTAGCGGGAGAACGGCAGATACGCAGTATTTT

size: -
length: 16
D: -
J: TRBJ2-7
V: TRBV7-2
CDR3: CASSLAGIAVPYEQYF
DNA: TGTGCCAGCAGCTTAGCGGGGATAGCGGTCCCCTACGAGCAGTACTTC

size: -
length: 16
D: TRBD2
J: TRBJ2-1
V: TRBV7-2
CDR3: CASSLRGTSGDNEQFF
DNA: TGTGCCAGCAGCTTAAGAGGGACTAGCGGAGACAATGAGCAGTTCTTC

size: medium-sized
length: 14
D: -
J: TRBJ2-7
V: TRBV7-9
CDR3: CASRDSGSSYEQYF
DNA: TGTGCCAGCAGGGATAGCGGATCCTCCTACGAGCAGTACTTC

size: -
length: 13
D: TRBD1
J: TRBJ1-5
V: TRBV2
CDR3: CASMGQGHQPQHF
DNA: TGTGCCAGCATGGGACAGGGCCACCAGCCCCAGCATTTT

size: -
length: 12
D: -
J: TRBJ2-7
V: TRBV6-1
CDR3: CASQGTTYEQYF
DNA: TGTGCCAGCCAGGGTACTACCTACGAGCAGTACTTC

size: -
length: 17
D: -
J: TRBJ1-5
V: TRBV7-2
CDR3: CASSLGPGESINQPQHF
DNA: TGTGCCAGCAGCCTCGGGCCAGGGGAGTCCATCAATCAGCCCCAGCATTTT

size: -
length: 12
D: -
J: TRBJ1-1
V: TRBV7-8
CDR3: CASGRFGTEAFF
DNA: TGTGCCAGCGGGCGCTTCGGCACTGAAGCTTTCTTT